This TCR beta chain stems from a study of cytomegalovirus exposure and HLA in healthy donors. J was trimmed by 0 bases and V by 0 bases; bases with no gene match: 6. The V gene's germline CDR1 is SGDLS and CDR2 YYNGEE. CDR3 size: 16 residues. This clone was detected only once. Its antigen is undetermined. Findings of the study overall: Excluded were some V segments that proved indistinguishable, including TRBV6-2 and TRBV6-3. Prior analysis indicated that the majority of TCR beta V segments exhibited productivity approximately 90% or approximately 30% of the time. A later analysis linked a missense DCLRE1C variant to TCR beta V- and J-gene trimming.

It was with 60 Vbeta and 13 Jbeta primers that the PCR ran. Clones were sequenced by immunoSEQ multiplex PCR, and TCRdb holds only the in-frame ones, with some missing. The table shows around 150,000 clones, with 60% to 85% occurring only once. The clonotype originates from a man aged 18 to 30 in good health and CMV-seronegative. Sequencing input: PBMCs. The chain couples TRBV9 to TRBJ2-7; 7 positions agree with TRBD2. The CDR3 here is CASSVGDGGYSYEQYF. CDR3 coding DNA: TGTGCCAGCAGCGTAGGGGACGGGGGGTACTCCTACGAGCAGTACTTC.